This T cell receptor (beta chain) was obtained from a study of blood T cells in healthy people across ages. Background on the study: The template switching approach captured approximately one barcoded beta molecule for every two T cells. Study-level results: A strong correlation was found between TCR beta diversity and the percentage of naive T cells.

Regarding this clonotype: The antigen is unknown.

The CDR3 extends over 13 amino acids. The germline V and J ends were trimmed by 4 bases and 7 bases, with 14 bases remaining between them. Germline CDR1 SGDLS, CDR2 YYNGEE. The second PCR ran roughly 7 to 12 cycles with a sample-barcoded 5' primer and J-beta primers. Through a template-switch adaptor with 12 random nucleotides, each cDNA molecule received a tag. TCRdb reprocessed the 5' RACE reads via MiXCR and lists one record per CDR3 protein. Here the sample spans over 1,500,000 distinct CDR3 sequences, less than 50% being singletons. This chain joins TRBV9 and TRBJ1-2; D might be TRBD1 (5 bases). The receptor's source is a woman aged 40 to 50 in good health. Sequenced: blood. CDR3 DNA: TGTGCCAGCAGCCAGGGAGGGCCGATTGGCTACACCTTC. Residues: CASSQGGPIGYTF.